This TCR beta chain stems from a study of blood T cell repertoires in COVID-19. Study-wide context: Sites in the United States, Italy and Spain provided acute and convalescent COVID-19 samples. Nucleic acid was either cDNA or gDNA, and it came from T cells, B-cell-depleted T cells, or PBMCs.

Authors' methods: Scientists estimated how many nucleated cells there were by amplifying reference gene primers. The table came from immunoSEQ multiplex PCR; TCRdb's copy has only in-frame clones and leaves some out. The V and J calls and clone size come from that table; D and trimming were worked out from the DNA. The profile shows tens of thousands of clones, 80% of them singletons. Source material: peripheral blood. This receptor was identified in a man in his 60s with acute or convalescent COVID-19.

CDR3 sequence: CAWLPQGLANYGYTF. For the CDR3, the DNA is TGTGCCTGGTTACCTCAGGGGCTAGCTAACTATGGCTACACCTTC. V and J are TRBV30 and TRBJ1-2, with D maybe TRBD1 (6 bases). The length of the CDR3 is 15 residues. Germline V CDR1 and CDR2: GTSNPN, SVGIG (reference sequence). V was pared by 5 bases and J by 0 bases, with 16 bases between.